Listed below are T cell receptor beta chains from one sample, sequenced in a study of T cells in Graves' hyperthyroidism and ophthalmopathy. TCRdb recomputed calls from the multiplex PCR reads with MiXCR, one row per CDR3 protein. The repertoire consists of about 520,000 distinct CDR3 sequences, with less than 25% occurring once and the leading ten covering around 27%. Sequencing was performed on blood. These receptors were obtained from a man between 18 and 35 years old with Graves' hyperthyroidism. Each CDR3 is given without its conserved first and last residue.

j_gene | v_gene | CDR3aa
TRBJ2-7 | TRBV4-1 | ASSLSLAGASYEQY
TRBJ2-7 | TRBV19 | ASGTTYEQY
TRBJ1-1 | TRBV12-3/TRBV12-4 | ASSLQQGTNTEAF
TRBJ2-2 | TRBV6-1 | ASTPGALANTGELF
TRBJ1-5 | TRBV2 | ASSRQDRNQPQH
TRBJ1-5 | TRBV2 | ASRSGVNNQPQH
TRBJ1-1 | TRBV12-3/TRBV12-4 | ASSLSGLTEAF
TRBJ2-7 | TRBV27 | ASSLSSWHEQY
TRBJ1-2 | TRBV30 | AWSPRYRGQNYGYT
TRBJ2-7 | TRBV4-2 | ASSQTPGEQY
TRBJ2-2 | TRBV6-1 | ATQGDRGISGELF
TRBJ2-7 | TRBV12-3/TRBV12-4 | ASSLDHPLYEQY
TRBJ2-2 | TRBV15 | ATSRDFNQGGDGELF
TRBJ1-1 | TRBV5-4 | ASSLGGRHYTEAF
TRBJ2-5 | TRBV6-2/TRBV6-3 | ASSYGGGWETQY
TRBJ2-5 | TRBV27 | ASSQEGGTSGGYQETQY
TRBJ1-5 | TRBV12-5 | ASGSLGGGNQPQH
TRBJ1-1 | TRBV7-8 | ASSYSAGAPEDAF
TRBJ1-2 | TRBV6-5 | ASSPSSLDGYT
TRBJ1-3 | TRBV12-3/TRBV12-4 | ASNEDPTGNTIY
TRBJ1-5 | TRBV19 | ASNSGYSNQPQH
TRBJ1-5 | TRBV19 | ASSADNQPQH
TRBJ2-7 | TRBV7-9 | ASSLVDRAYEQY
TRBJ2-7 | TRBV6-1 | ASSLDREIYEQY
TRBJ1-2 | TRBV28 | ASQGINYGYT
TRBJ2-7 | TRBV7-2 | ASSLTGTAATEQY
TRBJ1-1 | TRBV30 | AWSLHKNTEAF
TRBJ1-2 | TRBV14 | ASSQDQQFGYT
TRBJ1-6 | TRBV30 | AWSVLGTGNSPLH
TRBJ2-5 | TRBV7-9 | ASSLWDPVHETQY
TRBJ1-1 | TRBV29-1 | SVVVYRTTTEAF
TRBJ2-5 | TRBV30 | AWMGRHPQQGWGETQY
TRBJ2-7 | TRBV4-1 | ASSQVRLYEQY
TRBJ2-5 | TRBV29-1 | SVAGAVETQY
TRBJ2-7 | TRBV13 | ASSSPTSGVTEQY
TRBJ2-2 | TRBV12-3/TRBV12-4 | ASTRPQGTGELF
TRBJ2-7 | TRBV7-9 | ASSSDRAIVDEQY
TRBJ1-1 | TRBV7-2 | ASSLGNVPSNTEAF
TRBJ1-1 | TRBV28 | ASSLVQGAGTEAF
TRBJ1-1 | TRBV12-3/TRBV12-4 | ASSLRNAEAF
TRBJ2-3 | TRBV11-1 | ASSRRRESTDTQY
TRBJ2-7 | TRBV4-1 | ASSQDRGWQY
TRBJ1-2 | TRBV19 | ASRPTGTGPPYT
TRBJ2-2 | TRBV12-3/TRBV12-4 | ASSPRTSGGSTGELF
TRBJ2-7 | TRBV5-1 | ASSLGYEQY
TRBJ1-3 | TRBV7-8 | ASSLHDSYSGNTIY
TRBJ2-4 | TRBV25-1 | ASSPFGAKNIQY
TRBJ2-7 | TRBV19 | ASSEGRAWGQY
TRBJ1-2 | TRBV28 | ASSFEGNGYT
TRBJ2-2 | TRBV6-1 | ASRTGSNTGELF
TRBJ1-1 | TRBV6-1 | ASSAAQGRLVPNTEAF
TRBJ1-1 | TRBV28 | ASSHDWRAF
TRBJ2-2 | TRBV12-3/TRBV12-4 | ASSLEGGGSNTGELF
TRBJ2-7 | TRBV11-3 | ASSGRDSYEQY
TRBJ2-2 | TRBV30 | AWRPGTSTGELF
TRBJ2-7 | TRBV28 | ASSLSDRDLYEQY
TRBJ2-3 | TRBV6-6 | ATHPLTGSPDTQY